Listed below are T cell receptor beta chains from one sample, sequenced in a study of blood T cell repertoires in COVID-19. The protocol was immunoSEQ multiplex PCR, while the TCRdb copy is restricted to in-frame clones and leaves out a portion. The sample includes around 69,000 clones, roughly 76% seen only once; the top ten take about 20%. Input material: peripheral blood. These receptors originate from a woman aged 65 to 85 with acute or convalescent COVID-19. Each CDR3 is given with its conserved first and last residue. The D gene is left open where the match is weak. Only some rows state a clone size, as once, few, many or a class for expanded clones.

>.|TRBJ2-1|TRBD2|TRBV11-2
CASSWTAGGVNEQFF
TGTGCCAGCAGCTGGACAGCGGGAGGGGTAAATGAGCAGTTCTTC
>.|TRBJ1-5|TRBD1|TRBV19
CASSIGGGPQPQHF
TGTGCCAGTAGTATTGGAGGGGGCCCGCAGCCCCAGCATTTT
>.|TRBJ1-6|TRBD1|TRBV6-6
CASSPRTGDGNSPLHF
TGTGCCAGCAGTCCCCGGACAGGGGATGGCAATTCACCCCTCCACTTT
>few|TRBJ2-4|.|TRBV21-1
CASSKSWTSGRGSIQYF
TGTGCCAGCAGCAAGAGTTGGACTAGCGGGAGAGGTAGCATTCAGTACTTC
>.|TRBJ2-6|TRBD2|TRBV27
CASSSGRGSSGANVLTF
TGTGCCAGCAGTTCCGGGAGGGGAAGCTCTGGGGCCAACGTCCTGACTTTC
>.|TRBJ1-3|.|TRBV6-1
CASSESGTNSGNTIYF
TGTGCCAGCAGTGAGTCCGGGACAAACTCTGGAAACACCATATATTTT
>few|TRBJ2-7|TRBD2|TRBV7-8
CASSLPGLAYEQYF
TGTGCCAGCAGCTTACCGGGACTAGCCTACGAGCAGTACTTC
>.|TRBJ2-2|TRBD1|TRBV4-1
CASSQWTGRPGELFF
TGCGCCAGCAGCCAATGGACAGGGAGGCCCGGGGAGCTGTTTTTT
>.|TRBJ2-1|TRBD2|TRBV4-1
CASSQEGRGGNEQFF
TGCGCCAGCAGCCAAGAGGGGCGGGGGGGGAATGAGCAGTTCTTC
>.|TRBJ2-7|.|TRBV19
CASRRAIQGDEQYF
TGTGCCAGTAGGAGAGCCATACAGGGCGACGAGCAGTACTTC
>.|TRBJ1-1|TRBD1|TRBV19
CAATTGVNTEAFF
TGTGCCGCGACTACAGGGGTCAACACTGAAGCTTTCTTT
>.|TRBJ2-7|.|TRBV21-1
CASSGRTSVGPYEQYF
TGTGCCAGCAGCGGGAGGACTAGCGTGGGGCCCTACGAGCAGTACTTC
>.|TRBJ2-5|.|TRBV28
CASRRTVQETQYF
TGTGCCAGCAGACGGACAGTCCAAGAGACCCAGTACTTC
>.|TRBJ2-7|.|TRBV11-1
CASSRRGNNGEQYF
TGTGCCAGCAGCCGTCGGGGGAACAACGGCGAGCAGTACTTC
>.|TRBJ2-1|.|TRBV6-5
CASRNAGGKLDEQFF
TGTGCCAGCAGAAACGCGGGCGGGAAACTCGATGAGCAGTTCTTC
>.|TRBJ2-1|TRBD2|TRBV5-1
CASSFIAGAYNEQFF
TGCGCCAGCAGCTTCATCGCGGGAGCCTACAATGAGCAGTTCTTC
>.|TRBJ1-5|.|TRBV25-1
CASKGQGYQPQHF
TGTGCCAGCAAGGGGCAGGGGTATCAGCCCCAGCATTTT
>.|TRBJ1-6|TRBD1|TRBV7-8
CASSTRTGVVSPLHF
TGTGCCAGCAGCACTCGGACAGGGGTCGTTTCACCCCTCCACTTT
>.|TRBJ1-1|.|TRBV4-1
CASSPPGGSRFTEAFF
TGCGCCAGCAGCCCCCCGGGAGGTTCTCGTTTCACTGAAGCTTTCTTT
>.|TRBJ1-2|.|TRBV5-6
CASSLTGSNYGYTF
TGTGCCAGCAGCTTGACAGGGTCTAACTATGGCTACACCTTC
>once|TRBJ1-2|TRBD1|TRBV7-8
CASSRSGQGGYTF
TGTGCCAGCAGCCGATCTGGACAGGGTGGCTACACCTTC
>.|TRBJ2-7|TRBD1|TRBV28
CASSSRDSTFWDEQYF
TGTGCCAGCAGTTCCCGGGACAGCACTTTTTGGGACGAGCAGTACTTC
>.|TRBJ2-3|TRBD2|TRBV10-3
CAISGASGSSTDTQYF
TGTGCCATCAGTGGGGCTAGCGGAAGTAGCACAGATACGCAGTATTTT
>.|TRBJ2-5|.|TRBV5-1
CASSFLTEQETQYF
TGCGCCAGCAGCTTCTTGACTGAGCAAGAGACCCAGTACTTC
>.|TRBJ1-4|TRBD1|TRBV28
CASSSPGQGRYRLFF
TGTGCCAGCAGTTCCCCAGGACAGGGGAGGTATAGACTGTTTTTT
>.|TRBJ2-3|TRBD2|TRBV2
CASSLRLAASTDTQYF
TGTGCCAGCAGCTTACGACTAGCGGCTAGCACAGATACGCAGTATTTT
>.|TRBJ1-3|.|TRBV4-1
CASRDSGNTIYF
TGCGCCAGCAGAGACAGCGGAAACACCATATATTTT
>.|TRBJ1-5|.|TRBV5-3
CARSLWQGDRSGNQPQHF
TGTGCCAGAAGCTTGTGGCAGGGTGATCGGTCTGGCAATCAGCCCCAGCATTTT
>once|TRBJ1-2|TRBD1|TRBV10-2
CASSEVRGQDGYTF
TGCGCCAGCAGTGAGGTGAGGGGGCAGGATGGCTACACCTTC
>few|TRBJ2-2|TRBD2|TRBV3-1/TRBV3-2
CASSLTPLAGNTGELFF
TGTGCCAGCAGCCTCACCCCCCTAGCGGGAAACACCGGGGAGCTGTTTTTT
>few|TRBJ1-2|TRBD1|TRBV30
CAWSRQGTVPHYGYTF
TGTGCCTGGAGCCGACAGGGAACAGTCCCCCACTATGGCTACACCTTC
>.|TRBJ1-4|.|TRBV29-1
CSPVGQVATNEKLFF
TGCAGCCCGGTTGGTCAGGTAGCAACTAATGAAAAACTGTTTTTT
>.|TRBJ1-6|.|TRBV18
CASSPPGTRESPLHF
TGTGCCAGCTCACCACCAGGCACCCGGGAGTCACCCCTCCACTTT
>.|TRBJ1-1|.|TRBV4-1
CASSQPGTHLMNTEAFF
TGCGCCAGCAGCCAACCCGGGACACATTTAATGAACACTGAAGCTTTCTTT
>.|TRBJ2-7|TRBD2|TRBV14
CASSQSGGEQYF
TGTGCCAGCAGCCAATCGGGGGGGGAGCAGTACTTC
>.|TRBJ2-3|TRBD2|TRBV19
CASRRLAGLSTDTQYF
TGTGCCAGTAGGAGACTAGCGGGACTTAGCACAGATACGCAGTATTTT
>.|TRBJ2-1|TRBD2|TRBV7-2
CASSRTSFNEQFF
TGTGCCAGCAGCCGGACTAGCTTCAATGAGCAGTTCTTC
>.|TRBJ1-2|.|TRBV11-2
CASSMTEAGRGYTF
TGTGCCAGCAGCATGACAGAGGCAGGGAGGGGCTACACCTTC
>.|TRBJ2-7|TRBD2|TRBV9
CASSPHLAGVGEQYF
TGTGCCAGCAGCCCGCACCTAGCGGGAGTGGGCGAGCAGTACTTC
>.|TRBJ2-5|.|TRBV9
CASSEQYQETQYF
TGTGCCAGCAGCGAACAGTACCAAGAGACCCAGTACTTC
>.|TRBJ2-2|TRBD1|TRBV5-1
CASTFRGPTGELFF
TGCGCCAGCACATTCAGGGGGCCTACCGGGGAGCTGTTTTTT
>.|TRBJ2-1|TRBD2|TRBV7-7
CAIPRRLAGGLYNEQFF
TGTGCCATCCCTAGAAGGCTAGCGGGAGGGCTTTACAATGAGCAGTTCTTC
>.|TRBJ2-1|.|TRBV15
CATSRGLSNEQFF
TGTGCCACCAGCAGAGGACTAAGCAATGAGCAGTTCTTC
>.|TRBJ2-3|TRBD1|TRBV7-9
CASSLRQGVDTQYF
TGTGCCAGCAGCTTACGACAGGGCGTAGATACGCAGTATTTT